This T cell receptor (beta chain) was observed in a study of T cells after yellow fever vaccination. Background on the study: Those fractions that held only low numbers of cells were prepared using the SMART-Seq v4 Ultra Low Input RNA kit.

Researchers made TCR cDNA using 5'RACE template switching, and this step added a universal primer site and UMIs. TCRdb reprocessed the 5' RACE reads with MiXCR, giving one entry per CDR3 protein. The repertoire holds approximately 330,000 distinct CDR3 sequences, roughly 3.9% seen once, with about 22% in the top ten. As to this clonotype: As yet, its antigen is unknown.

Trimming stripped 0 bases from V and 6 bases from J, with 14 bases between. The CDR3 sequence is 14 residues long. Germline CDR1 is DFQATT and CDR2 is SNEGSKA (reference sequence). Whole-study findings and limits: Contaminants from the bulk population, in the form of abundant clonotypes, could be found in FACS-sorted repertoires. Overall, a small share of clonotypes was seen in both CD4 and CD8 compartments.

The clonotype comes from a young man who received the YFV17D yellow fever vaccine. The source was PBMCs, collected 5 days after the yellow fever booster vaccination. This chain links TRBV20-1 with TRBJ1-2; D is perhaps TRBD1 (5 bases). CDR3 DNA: TGCAGTGCTAGAGAATGGCGGTTGGGACATGGCTACACCTTC. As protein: CSAREWRLGHGYTF.